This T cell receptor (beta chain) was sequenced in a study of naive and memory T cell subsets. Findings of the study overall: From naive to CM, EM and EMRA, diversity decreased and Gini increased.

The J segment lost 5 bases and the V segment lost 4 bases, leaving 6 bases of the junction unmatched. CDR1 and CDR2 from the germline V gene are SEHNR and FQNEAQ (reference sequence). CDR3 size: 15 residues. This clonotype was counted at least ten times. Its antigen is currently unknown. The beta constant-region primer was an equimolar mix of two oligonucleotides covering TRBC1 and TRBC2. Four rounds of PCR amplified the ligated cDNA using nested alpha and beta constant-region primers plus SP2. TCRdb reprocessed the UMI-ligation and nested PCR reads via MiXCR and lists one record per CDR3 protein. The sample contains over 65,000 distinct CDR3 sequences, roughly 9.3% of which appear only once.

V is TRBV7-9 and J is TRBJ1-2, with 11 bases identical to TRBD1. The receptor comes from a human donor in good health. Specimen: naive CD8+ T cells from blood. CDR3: CASSYPGQGVYGYTF. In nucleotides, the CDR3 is TGTGCCAGCAGCTACCCGGGACAGGGGGTTTATGGCTACACCTTC.